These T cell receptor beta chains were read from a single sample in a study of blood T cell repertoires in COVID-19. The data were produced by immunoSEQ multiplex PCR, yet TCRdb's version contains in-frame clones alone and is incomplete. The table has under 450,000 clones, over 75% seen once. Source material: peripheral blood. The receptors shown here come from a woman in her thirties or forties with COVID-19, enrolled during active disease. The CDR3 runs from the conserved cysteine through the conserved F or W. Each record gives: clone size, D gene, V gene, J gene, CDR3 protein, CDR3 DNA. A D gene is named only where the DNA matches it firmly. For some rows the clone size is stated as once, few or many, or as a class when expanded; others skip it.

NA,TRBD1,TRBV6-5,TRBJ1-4,CASRSGGPTNEKLFF,TGTGCCAGCAGATCAGGGGGCCCGACTAATGAAAAACTGTTTTTT
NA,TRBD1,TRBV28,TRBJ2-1,CASSLIGQGAYNEQFF,TGTGCCAGCAGTTTGATTGGACAGGGGGCCTACAATGAGCAGTTCTTC
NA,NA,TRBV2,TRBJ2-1,CASARDWTYNEQFF,TGTGCCAGCGCTCGGGACTGGACATACAATGAGCAGTTCTTC
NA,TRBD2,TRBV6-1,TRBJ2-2,CASSLAGVNTGELFF,TGTGCCAGCAGCCTAGCGGGGGTGAACACCGGGGAGCTGTTTTTT
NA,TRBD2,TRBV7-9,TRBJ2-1,CASSRLAGEGYNEQFF,TGTGCCAGCAGCCGATTAGCGGGGGAAGGCTACAATGAGCAGTTCTTC
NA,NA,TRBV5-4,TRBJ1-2,CASSLASQGPNYGYTF,TGTGCCAGCAGCTTGGCCTCTCAGGGGCCTAACTATGGCTACACCTTC
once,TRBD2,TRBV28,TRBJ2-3,CASSLIREGERDTQYF,TGTGCCAGCAGTTTAATCAGGGAGGGTGAACGCGATACGCAGTATTTT
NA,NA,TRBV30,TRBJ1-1,CASSPLPNTEAFF,TGTGCCTCGAGTCCTCTTCCGAACACTGAAGCTTTCTTT
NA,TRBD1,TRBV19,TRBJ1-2,CASSPGGRYGYTF,TGTGCCAGTAGCCCAGGGGGCAGATATGGCTACACCTTC
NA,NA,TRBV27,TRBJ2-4,CASSVSGRNIQYF,TGTGCCAGCAGTGTTTCGGGGAGGAACATTCAGTACTTC
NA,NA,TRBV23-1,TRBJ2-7,CASSSPSYEQYF,TGCGCCAGCAGCTCTCCGTCCTACGAGCAGTACTTC
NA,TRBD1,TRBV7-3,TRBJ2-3,CASSLISGQNTDTQYF,TGTGCCAGCAGCTTAATCTCGGGACAGAACACAGATACGCAGTATTTT
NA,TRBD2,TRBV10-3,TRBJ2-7,CALSRGGASYEQYF,TGTGCCCTGTCTCGGGGGGGCGCCTCCTACGAGCAGTACTTC
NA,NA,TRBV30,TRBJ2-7,CAWSSIEPYEQYF,TGTGCCTGGAGTTCGATTGAGCCCTACGAGCAGTACTTC
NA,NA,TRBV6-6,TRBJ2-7,CASSLGTSSYEQYF,TGTGCCAGCAGCCTAGGGACAAGTTCCTACGAGCAGTACTTC
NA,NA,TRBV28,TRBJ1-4,CASSLSRAANEKLFF,TGTGCCAGCAGTTTAAGCAGGGCCGCTAATGAAAAACTGTTTTTT
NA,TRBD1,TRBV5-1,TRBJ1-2,CASSFSRRTGGDGYTF,TGCGCCAGCAGCTTTTCCCGAAGGACAGGGGGCGATGGCTACACCTTC
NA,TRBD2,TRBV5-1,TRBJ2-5,CASSPSGIGETQYF,TGCGCCAGCAGCCCGAGCGGGATAGGGGAGACCCAGTACTTC
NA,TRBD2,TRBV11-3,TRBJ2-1,CASSLVGEGEQFF,TGTGCCAGCAGCTTAGTAGGGGAGGGTGAGCAGTTCTTC
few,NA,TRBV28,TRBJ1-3,CASRDSWGGSGNTIYF,TGTGCCAGCAGAGACTCATGGGGGGGCTCGGGAAACACCATATATTTT